Listed below are T cell receptor beta chains from one sample, sequenced in a study of OX40 agonist ivuxolimab in advanced cancers. The table came from immunoSEQ multiplex PCR; TCRdb's copy has only in-frame clones and leaves some out. Of about 35,000 clones in the sample, 84% were seen once. The sample consisted of CD4+ or CD8+ T cells sorted from blood, taken in a trial of the OX40 agonist ivuxolimab. All receptors derive from an adult with an advanced solid tumor such as melanoma, head and neck, liver or kidney cancer. Each CDR3 is given with its conserved first and last residue. Fields, in order: D gene, V gene, J gene, clone size, CDR3 DNA, CDR3 protein. The D gene is left open where the match is weak. The listing skips clone size in some rows; elsewhere it reads once, few, many or a size class.

NA	TRBV27	TRBJ1-1	NA	TGTGCCAGCAGTTTAATAGGGGGGAACACTGAAGCTTTCTTT	CASSLIGGNTEAFF
TRBD1	TRBV2	TRBJ1-2	NA	TGTGCCAGCGAACCTCAGGGGGGCGATGGCTATGGCTACACCTTC	CASEPQGGDGYGYTF
TRBD1	TRBV30	TRBJ1-1	NA	TGTGCCTGGACCCCGGGCCAGGGGGCATATGAAGCTTTCTTT	CAWTPGQGAYEAFF
NA	TRBV5-6	TRBJ2-7	NA	TGTGCCAGCGGCACAGGGAGATACGAGCAGTACTTC	CASGTGRYEQYF
NA	TRBV28	TRBJ2-7	once	TGTGCCAGCAGTTTGTGGGCAGGCCACGAGCAGTACTTC	CASSLWAGHEQYF
NA	TRBV11-2	TRBJ1-3	NA	TGTGCCAGCAGCTTAGAGGCTTCTGGAAACACCATATATTTT	CASSLEASGNTIYF
NA	TRBV7-8	TRBJ2-1	NA	TGTGCCAGCAGCACTAGGGGGGGTGAGCAGTTCTTC	CASSTRGGEQFF
TRBD2	TRBV28	TRBJ2-1	NA	TGTGCCACCTCGACTAGCGGTTACAATGAGCAGTTCTTC	CATSTSGYNEQFF
NA	TRBV28	TRBJ2-1	NA	TGTGCCAGCAGCATTCCGGGACCATACAATGAGCAGTTCTTC	CASSIPGPYNEQFF
TRBD2	TRBV6-5	TRBJ2-7	NA	TGTGCCAGCAGTTCGTGGACTAGCGTTGACCTCTACGAGCAGTACTTC	CASSSWTSVDLYEQYF
NA	TRBV11-3	TRBJ2-2	few	TGTGCCAGCAGCGATGGGAACACCGGGGAGCTGTTTTTT	CASSDGNTGELFF
NA	TRBV5-6	TRBJ1-3	NA	TGTGCCAGCAGCTTGGACGGGTCGAGCTCTGGAAACACCATATATTTT	CASSLDGSSSGNTIYF
NA	TRBV27	TRBJ2-7	NA	TGTGCCAGCAGTTTTTCCGCGGACTCCTACGAGCAGTACTTC	CASSFSADSYEQYF
TRBD1	TRBV5-6	TRBJ1-1	NA	TGTGCCAGCAGCTTGTGGGGACAGAGAGATGAAGCTTTCTTT	CASSLWGQRDEAFF
TRBD1	TRBV6-6	TRBJ1-1	NA	TGTGCCAGCAGACGGTCGGGACAGGGACACACTGAAGCTTTCTTT	CASRRSGQGHTEAFF
TRBD1	TRBV5-4	TRBJ2-7	NA	TGTGCCAGCAGCTCCTCGGACAGGTGGTACGAGCAGTACTTC	CASSSSDRWYEQYF
NA	TRBV30	TRBJ1-1	NA	TGTGCCTGGAGTGTAAAGGACGAATGGGAAGCTTTCTTT	CAWSVKDEWEAFF
NA	TRBV5-4	TRBJ1-3	NA	TGTGCCAGCAGCTTGGAGCGGAGCTCTGGAAACACCATATATTTT	CASSLERSSGNTIYF
NA	TRBV2	TRBJ2-1	NA	TGTGCCAGCAGTTGGACTTCCAATGAGCAGTTCTTC	CASSWTSNEQFF
TRBD2	TRBV4-1	TRBJ2-7	NA	TGCGCCAGCAGCCAAAGCCCTAGCGGATTGATGTACGAGCAGTACTTC	CASSQSPSGLMYEQYF
NA	TRBV29-1	TRBJ1-1	many	TGCAGCGTTGAAGGGCTAGGGTTGTCTCAAGCTTTCTTT	CSVEGLGLSQAFF
TRBD2	TRBV7-2	TRBJ2-3	NA	TGTGCCAGTAGCGGGGGATTTAGCACAGATACGCAGTATTTT	CASSGGFSTDTQYF
NA	TRBV9	TRBJ1-5	NA	TGTGCCAGCAGCACACACGTACAGGGTAATCAGCCCCAGCATTTT	CASSTHVQGNQPQHF
NA	TRBV6-1	TRBJ1-1	NA	TGTGCCAGCAGTGAATATGAGGCGAACACTGAAGCTTTCTTT	CASSEYEANTEAFF
NA	TRBV5-8	TRBJ1-4	NA	TGTGCCAGCAGCTTATCCGGGTCCTGGGGTGAAAAACTGTTTTTT	CASSLSGSWGEKLFF
NA	TRBV5-6	TRBJ1-6	NA	TGTGCCAGCAGCTACCGGCCAAATTCACCCCTCCACTTT	CASSYRPNSPLHF
NA	TRBV27	TRBJ1-6	NA	TGTGCCAGCAGTTACGGAGGAGTGGGTAATTCACCCCTCCACTTT	CASSYGGVGNSPLHF
NA	TRBV6-6	TRBJ2-7	NA	TGTGCCAGCAGTTACTCGGCGGACACTGGCGAGCAGTACTTC	CASSYSADTGEQYF
NA	TRBV2	TRBJ2-1	NA	TGTGCCAGCAGTGAAGCTCAGCGGGAGCAGTTCTTC	CASSEAQREQFF
TRBD1	TRBV15	TRBJ1-6	few	TGTGCCACCAGCAGATCGACAGGGGACAATTCACCCCTCCACTTT	CATSRSTGDNSPLHF
NA	TRBV18	TRBJ2-5	NA	TGTGCCAGCTCACCTAGCTCAGGAGCGAGAGAGACCCAGTACTTC	CASSPSSGARETQYF
TRBD1	TRBV9	TRBJ1-1	NA	TGTGCCAGCAGCCCTTTCAACAGGGGTGAAGCTTTCTTT	CASSPFNRGEAFF
NA	TRBV28	TRBJ2-3	NA	TGTGCCAGCAGTTGGGCTGGCCAACTCTCCAGCGATACGCAGTATTTT	CASSWAGQLSSDTQYF
NA	TRBV14	TRBJ1-2	NA	TGTGCCAGCAGCCAAGCTCTGCACGGTGACTATGGCTACACCTTC	CASSQALHGDYGYTF
NA	TRBV11-3	TRBJ2-1	NA	TGTGCCAGCAGCTTCGGATTCGGGAGTGAGCAGTTCTTC	CASSFGFGSEQFF
NA	TRBV7-9	TRBJ2-3	NA	TGTGCCAGCAGCGAACAGGGCGGGACCGCAGATACGCAGTATTTT	CASSEQGGTADTQYF
NA	TRBV19	TRBJ2-2	NA	TGTGCCAGTAGTATTTCGATTTCGGGGACCGGGGAGCTGTTTTTT	CASSISISGTGELFF
TRBD1	TRBV11-3	TRBJ2-7	NA	TGTGCCAGCAGCCCCCCAACAGGGGGATTTAACTACGAGCAGTACTTC	CASSPPTGGFNYEQYF
NA	TRBV28	TRBJ1-2	NA	TGTGCCAGCAGTTGGGACACATGGGGCTACACCTTC	CASSWDTWGYTF
TRBD1	TRBV6-1	TRBJ2-7	once	TGTGCCAGCAGAGTCGGACAGGGGCCCTCCTACGAGCAGTACTTC	CASRVGQGPSYEQYF
TRBD2	TRBV7-9	TRBJ2-7	NA	TGTGCCAGCAGCCCAGGACTAGCGGGGGGGCCATCGAAGGAAGAGCAGTACTTC	CASSPGLAGGPSKEEQYF
NA	TRBV29-1	TRBJ2-6	few	TGCAGCGTTGTCTTGAGCGCTGGGGCCAACGTCCTGACTTTC	CSVVLSAGANVLTF
NA	TRBV18	TRBJ1-2	few	TGTGCCAGCTCACCCAACGAACAGACCGACTATGGCTACACCTTC	CASSPNEQTDYGYTF
NA	TRBV7-6	TRBJ1-1	NA	TGTGCCAGCAGCTTATTATCTGGTCAGGTGAACACTGAAGCTTTCTTT	CASSLLSGQVNTEAFF
TRBD2	TRBV28	TRBJ2-7	NA	TGTGCCAGCAGTTTATCTACGCGGACTAGCGGGAGGGCCAGGGAGCAGTACTTC	CASSLSTRTSGRAREQYF
TRBD2	TRBV4-2	TRBJ2-3	medium-sized	TGTGCCAGCAGCCCAGAGCCTCTAGCGGGAGCTTATCGAGATACGCAGTATTTT	CASSPEPLAGAYRDTQYF
NA	TRBV19	TRBJ1-2	NA	TGTGCCAGTAGTATGATCGGGGGCGACTATGGCTACACCTTC	CASSMIGGDYGYTF
NA	TRBV4-2	TRBJ1-2	NA	TGTGCCAGCCTGGGGTTTGATGGCTACACCTTC	CASLGFDGYTF
TRBD1	TRBV5-5	TRBJ1-2	NA	TGTGCCAGCAGATTTTGGACAGGTGACTATGGCTACACCTTC	CASRFWTGDYGYTF
NA	TRBV15	TRBJ2-7	NA	TGTGCCACCAGCAGGATACAGGTCGGAGGGGAAGAGCAGTACTTC	CATSRIQVGGEEQYF
NA	TRBV4-3	TRBJ1-1	once	TGCGCCAGCAGCCTCGGACGGAACACTGAAGCTTTCTTT	CASSLGRNTEAFF
NA	TRBV5-7	TRBJ2-3	NA	TGTGCCAGCAGCTTAGTACAAGCAACAGATACGCAGTATTTT	CASSLVQATDTQYF